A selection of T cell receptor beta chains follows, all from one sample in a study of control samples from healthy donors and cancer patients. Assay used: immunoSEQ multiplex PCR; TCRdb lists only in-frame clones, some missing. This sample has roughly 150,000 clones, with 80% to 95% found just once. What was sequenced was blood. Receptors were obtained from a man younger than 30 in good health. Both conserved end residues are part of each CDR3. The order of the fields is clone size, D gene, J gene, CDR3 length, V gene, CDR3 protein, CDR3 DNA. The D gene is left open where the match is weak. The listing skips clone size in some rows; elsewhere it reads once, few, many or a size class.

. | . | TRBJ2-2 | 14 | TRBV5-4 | CASSLEREVGELFF | TGTGCCAGCAGCTTGGAAAGAGAGGTCGGGGAGCTGTTTTTT
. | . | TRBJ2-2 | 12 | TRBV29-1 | CSVGMGTGELFF | TGCAGCGTTGGGATGGGCACCGGGGAGCTGTTTTTT
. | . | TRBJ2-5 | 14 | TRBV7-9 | CASSPQTGRETQYF | TGTGCCAGCAGCCCCCAGACAGGGAGGGAGACCCAGTACTTC
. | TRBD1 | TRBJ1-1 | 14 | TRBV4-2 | CASSHRQGWTEAFF | TGTGCCAGCAGCCACAGACAGGGTTGGACTGAAGCTTTCTTT
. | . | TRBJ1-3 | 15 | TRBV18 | CASSPPSGAGNTIYF | TGTGCCAGCTCACCACCGTCTGGGGCTGGAAACACCATATATTTT
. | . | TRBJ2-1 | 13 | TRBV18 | CASSIAGNNEQFF | TGTGCCAGCTCAATCGCGGGGAACAATGAGCAGTTCTTC
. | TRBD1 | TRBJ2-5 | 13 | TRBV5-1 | CASSWTGGETQYF | TGCGCCAGCAGCTGGACAGGGGGAGAGACCCAGTACTTC
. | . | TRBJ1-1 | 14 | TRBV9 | CASSVSGQPTEAFF | TGTGCCAGCAGCGTATCCGGGCAACCGACTGAAGCTTTCTTT
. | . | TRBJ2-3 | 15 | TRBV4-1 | CASRITGMRTDTQYF | TGCGCCAGCAGGATTACAGGGATGCGCACAGATACGCAGTATTTT
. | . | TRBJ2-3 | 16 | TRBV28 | CASSIPSAASTDTQYF | TGTGCCAGCAGTATTCCTAGCGCCGCTAGCACAGATACGCAGTATTTT
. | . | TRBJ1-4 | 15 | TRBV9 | CASSVEGGVGEKLFF | TGTGCCAGCAGCGTAGAGGGTGGAGTAGGTGAAAAACTGTTTTTT
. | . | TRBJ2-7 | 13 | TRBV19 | CASSIQNSYEQYF | TGTGCCAGTAGTATCCAGAACTCCTACGAGCAGTACTTC
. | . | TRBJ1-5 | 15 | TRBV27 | CASSLRHSQLLPQHF | TGTGCCAGCAGTTTGCGGCACAGCCAGTTGTTACCCCAGCATTTT
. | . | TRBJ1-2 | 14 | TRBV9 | CASSAPGDGYGYTF | TGTGCCAGCAGCGCCCCAGGGGACGGCTATGGCTACACCTTC
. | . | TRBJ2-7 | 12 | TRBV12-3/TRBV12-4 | CASSWGSYEQYF | TGTGCCAGCAGCTGGGGGTCCTACGAGCAGTACTTC
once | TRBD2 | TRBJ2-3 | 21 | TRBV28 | CASSSYRWGASGGASTDTQYF | TGTGCCAGCAGTTCGTACAGATGGGGGGCTAGCGGGGGAGCTAGCACAGATACGCAGTATTTT
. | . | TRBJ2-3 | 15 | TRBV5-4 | CASSASVPSTDTQYF | TGTGCCAGCTCGGCGAGCGTTCCTAGCACAGATACGCAGTATTTT
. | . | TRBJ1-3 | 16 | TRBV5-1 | CASSLKGPPNGNTIYF | TGCGCCAGCAGCTTAAAGGGTCCCCCCAATGGAAACACCATATATTTT
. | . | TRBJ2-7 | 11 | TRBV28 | CATERAREQYF | TGTGCCACCGAGAGGGCACGCGAGCAGTACTTC
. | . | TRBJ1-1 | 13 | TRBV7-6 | CASGTIRDTEAFF | TGTGCCAGCGGGACGATCAGGGACACTGAAGCTTTCTTT
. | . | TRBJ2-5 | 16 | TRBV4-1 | CASSQVSPGLGETQYF | TGCGCCAGCAGCCAAGTATCCCCGGGGCTTGGGGAGACCCAGTACTTC
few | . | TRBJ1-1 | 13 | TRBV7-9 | CASSETGWTEAFF | TGTGCCAGCAGCGAAACGGGGTGGACTGAAGCTTTCTTT
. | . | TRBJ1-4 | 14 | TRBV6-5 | CASSPPDVNEKLFF | TGTGCCAGCAGTCCGCCGGACGTTAATGAAAAACTGTTTTTT